This TCR beta chain was found in a study of blood T cells in healthy people across ages. Study results and caveats: In the absence of known donor CMV status, changes in expanded clonotypes were possibly confounded. Roughly linear age-related decline in beta diversity appeared, significant by age about 40. Across samples, TCR beta diversity tracked strongly with naive T cell percentage.

Every sample yielded at least 6.5 million isolated PBMCs. PCR was performed a second time for about 7 to 11 cycles using a sample-barcoded 5' primer and a J-beta primer mix. TCRdb re-analysed the 5' RACE reads in MiXCR, keeping a single row per CDR3 protein. The sample yields approximately 790,000 distinct CDR3 sequences, approximately 65% seen once. Trimming shortened V by 0 bases and J by 9 bases, and 8 bases separated the two germline ends. The germline V gene has CDR1 LGHDT and CDR2 YNNKEL (reference sequence). This CDR3 has 13 amino acids. With respect to this clonotype: Its target is unknown.

The sequence came from a man aged 30 to 39 in good health. This chain uses TRBV3-1 with TRBJ2-2, with D unresolved. Material for sequencing was blood. The DNA of the CDR3 is TGTGCCAGCAGCCAAGACCCTCGGCGGGAGCTGTTTTTT. Protein: CASSQDPRRELFF.